This entry concerns a single T cell receptor beta chain. These data belong to a study of blood T cell repertoires in COVID-19. Study-wide background: COVID-19 samples from acute and convalescent phases originated in the United States, Italy and Spain. PBMCs, B-cell-depleted T cells, or T cells were the source of the cDNA or gDNA that made up the material.

Method: immunoSEQ multiplex PCR; TCRdb's copy keeps in-frame clones and lacks some. This table holds 180,000 or so clones, approximately 85% found once. Across 20 to 25 US areas, participants ranged in age from 18 to 89 years. Recovered participants had two consecutive negative NP/OP PCR tests, healthcare professional clearance, or symptom resolution. The specimen was PBMCs or T cells enriched from blood (not recorded which). This clonotype was obtained from a man between 40 and 49 years old who had recovered from COVID-19.

Here the CDR3 DNA reads TGCAGCGTTGAAATTGAGAGATACGAGCAGTACTTC. Amino acids: CSVEIERYEQYF. The rearrangement uses TRBV29-1 and TRBJ2-7; D gene unclear. The CDR3 is 12 residues long. The germline V and J ends were trimmed by 2 bases and 4 bases, with 9 bases remaining between them. Germline V gives CDR1 SQVTM, CDR2 ANQGSEA.